This TCR beta chain stems from a study of blood T cell repertoires in COVID-19. Across the study: Acute and convalescent COVID-19 specimens originated in the United States, Italy and Spain. Sample material is recorded as cDNA or gDNA derived from T cells, B-cell-depleted T cells, or PBMCs.

In the authors' methods: Reference gene primer amplification gave estimated nucleated cell counts. Using immunoSEQ multiplex PCR, the repertoire was profiled, and TCRdb retains in-frame clones only, with some absent. V and J calls and clone size are those listed in that table; D and trimming were worked out from the DNA. Among fewer than 85,000 clones listed, 90% were seen once. The CDR3 length is 17 residues. Germline CDR1 is SGHTA and CDR2 is FQGNSA. Trimming removed 2 bases from V and 4 bases from J, with 19 bases in between. Input material: peripheral blood. The TCR comes from a woman aged 45-60 years in a cohort sampled during active COVID-19. The V gene is TRBV7-2, the J gene TRBJ2-3; D is perhaps TRBD2 (6 bases). The CDR3 is CASSLWRDSPSADTQYF. The DNA for the CDR3 is TGTGCCAGCAGCTTATGGCGAGACTCCCCTAGCGCAGATACGCAGTATTTT.